Listed here are 21 T cell receptor beta chains from one sample, sequenced in a study of cytomegalovirus exposure and HLA in healthy donors. A multiplex PCR was run with 60 Vbeta primers and 13 Jbeta primers. Using immunoSEQ multiplex PCR, the repertoire was profiled, and TCRdb retains in-frame clones only, with some absent. Among 120,000 or so clones, around 81% were seen once, and the ten largest hold less than 2.5%. The sequencing sample was made of PBMCs. The receptors stem from a woman between 35 and 50 years old in good health and CMV-seronegative.

The chain has TRBV4-1 and TRBJ1-2, with TRBD1 matching over 7 bases. CDR1 and CDR2 (germline): MGHRA, YSYEKL. J gave up 7 bases and V 4 bases, and 3 bases lay outside the gene matches. The CDR3 is 12 residues long. The CDR3 region is CASSLRQGGYTF. The CDR3 nucleotides are TGCGCCAGCAGCCTACGACAGGGTGGCTACACCTTC.

The CDR3 here is CASSAGAGFYNSPLHF. CDR3 sequence (DNA): TGTGCCAGCAGCGCCGGGGCGGGGTTCTATAATTCACCCCTCCACTTT. V and J are TRBV7-9 and TRBJ1-6, with D perhaps matching TRBD1 (5 bases). CDR1 SEHNR and CDR2 FQNEAQ come from the germline V gene (reference sequence). V lost 5 bases and J lost 3, with 14 bases in between. CDR3 size: 16 residues.

A word on this clone: The same CDR3 arises from other DNA sequences in this sample as well. This chain joins TRBV4-3 and TRBJ1-2, with 7 bases lining up with TRBD1. Germline lookup yields CDR1 LGHNA and CDR2 YSLEER. The trim removed 3 bases at V and 7 bases at J, leaving 8 bases unmatched. The CDR3 extends over 14 amino acids. Here the CDR3 DNA reads TGCGCCAGCAGCCACACTGACAGGGAGGTTGGCTACACCTTC. Its protein product is CASSHTDREVGYTF.

This chain connects TRBV5-1 to TRBJ2-1; 10 bases line up with TRBD2. This CDR3 spans 16 amino acids. Germline V lookup: CDR1 SGHRS, CDR2 YFSETQ. With 4 bases clipped from V and 9 bases from J, the junction kept 13 bases outside the gene matches. The CDR3 is CASSSIAGGPGGEQFF. CDR3 sequence (DNA): TGCGCCAGCAGCAGCATAGCGGGAGGTCCGGGCGGTGAGCAGTTCTTC.

The chain has TRBV27 and TRBJ1-4; 10 positions agree with TRBD1. This CDR3 is 15 amino acids long. Germline CDR1 and CDR2: MNHEY and SMNVEV (reference sequence). The junction had 10 bases not matched to a gene; V was cut back by 4 bases and J by 11 bases. As DNA, the CDR3 is TGTGCCAGCAGTTCGCCCGGGACAGGGGAGGGCAAACTGTTTTTT. As protein: CASSSPGTGEGKLFF.

The rearrangement uses TRBV7-3 and TRBJ1-5; perhaps TRBD1 as D (5 bases). The germline V gene has CDR1 SGHTA and CDR2 FQGTGA. V lost 5 bases and J 4 bases, leaving 9 bases between the germline ends. The CDR3 consists of 13 residues. CDR3 in amino acids: CASSPGRNQPQHF. The CDR3 DNA sequence: TGTGCCAGCAGCCCAGGGCGAAATCAGCCCCAGCATTTT.

The rearrangement links TRBV6-5 to TRBJ1-4, with no clear D. The CDR3 runs to 15 residues. Trimming cost V 5 bases and J 0 bases, with 10 bases left between them. Germline CDR1 and CDR2: MNHEY and SVGAGI. The CDR3 DNA reads TGTGCCAGCAGTGTTGGAGAACCAACTAATGAAAAACTGTTTTTT. Encoded protein: CASSVGEPTNEKLFF.

This clone was found once. The gene calls are TRBV28 and TRBJ1-2; D gene ambiguous. The germline V gene has CDR1 MDHEN and CDR2 SYDVKM. V lost 10 bases, J lost 4 bases, and 10 bases lay in between. The CDR3 is 11 residues long. CDR3 DNA: TGTGCCATCGGCTCAGGCTATGGCTACACCTTC. Protein: CAIGSGYGYTF.

This rearrangement joins TRBV19 to TRBJ2-1, with 7 bases aligning to TRBD1. The germline CDR1 and CDR2 sequences are LNHDA and SQIVND (reference sequence). The CDR3 totals 13 residues. The trim removed 11 bases at V and 4 bases at J, leaving 8 bases unmatched. CDR3 nucleotides: TGTGCCTCACAGGGGCGGGTATACAATGAGCAGTTCTTC. As protein: CASQGRVYNEQFF.

This rearrangement joins TRBV6-6 to TRBJ1-1; 7 bases are shared with TRBD1. CDR1 is MNHNY and CDR2 is SVGAGI in the germline V gene (reference sequence). Trimming at V came to 0 bases and at J to 6 bases, leaving 4 bases not matched to a gene. CDR3 size: 14 residues. CDR3 in amino acids: CASSYSLDRAEAFF. In DNA form, the CDR3 reads TGTGCCAGCAGTTACTCTCTCGACAGGGCTGAAGCTTTCTTT.

J is TRBJ1-5 and V is TRBV10-3; perhaps TRBD1 as D (6 bases). CDR3 length equals 15 residues. Germline V gene data show CDR1 as ENHRY and CDR2 as SYGVKD. The germline V and J ends were trimmed by 4 bases and 3 bases, with 13 bases remaining between them. The CDR3: CAISGDRGFNQPQHF. The CDR3 nucleotides are TGTGCCATCAGTGGGGATAGGGGGTTCAATCAGCCCCAGCATTTT.

The V call is TRBV28, the J call TRBJ2-1, with TRBD2 as a possible D gene (6 bases). Trimming pared 3 bases from V and 6 bases from J, leaving 18 bases between. The CDR3 has 16 amino acids. Per the germline V gene, CDR1 is MDHEN and CDR2 is SYDVKM. The CDR3 nucleotides read TGTGCCAGCAGTTTGTTGGGGGAGGAGGTTTTCAATGAGCAGTTCTTC. Encoded protein: CASSLLGEEVFNEQFF.

The chain uses TRBV28 and TRBJ1-3, with 9 nucleotides matching TRBD1. The CDR3 loop spans 15 amino acids. Germline V CDR1 and CDR2: MDHEN, SYDVKM. V dropped 6 bases and J dropped 5; count of bases not matched to a gene: 8. The CDR3 coding sequence is TGTGCCAGCAGCCTAGGGGGACAGGGTAGAAACACCATATATTTT. Residues: CASSLGGQGRNTIYF.

V and J are TRBV19 and TRBJ1-3, with 7 bases identical to TRBD1. CDR3 length: 17 amino acids. V dropped 2 bases and J dropped 4; count of bases not matched to a gene: 11. Germline-derived CDR1 and CDR2 are LNHDA and SQIVND (reference sequence). This CDR3 is CASSIKGDSGFGNTIYF. The DNA of the CDR3 is TGTGCCAGTAGTATAAAGGGGGACAGCGGGTTCGGAAACACCATATATTTT.

This sequence joins TRBV7-3 and TRBJ2-6, with D maybe TRBD1 (6 bases). Germline CDR1 is SGHTA and CDR2 is FQGTGA. V shed 5 bases and J shed 0 bases, with 20 bases lying between them. There are 19 residues in the CDR3. CDR3 loop: CASSPHRVPSPSGANVLTF. The CDR3 region has the DNA TGTGCCAGCAGCCCACACAGGGTCCCATCCCCCTCTGGGGCCAACGTCCTGACTTTC.

This clone was detected only once. The genes are TRBV5-1 and TRBJ1-2, with a possible D match to TRBD1 (5 bases). CDR3 length: 19 amino acids. V shed 1 base and J shed 7 bases, with 29 bases lying between them. The germline CDR1 and CDR2 sequences are SGHRS and YFSETQ. Written as DNA, the CDR3 is TGCGCCAGCAGCTTGAGTTTTGTAGACCTAGACAGCTTACCTGGTGGCTACACCTTC. Protein: CASSLSFVDLDSLPGGYTF.

The chain joins TRBV5-6 to TRBJ2-7; TRBD2 might be the D (5 bases). Trimming stripped 0 bases from V and 3 bases from J, with 16 bases between. CDR3 length: 16 amino acids. The germline gives CDR1 SGHDT, CDR2 YYEEEE. CDR3 residues: CASSLEKGPGLYEQYF. DNA of the CDR3: TGTGCCAGCAGCTTGGAAAAAGGGCCAGGACTCTACGAGCAGTACTTC.

This sequence joins TRBV15 and TRBJ1-5; 10 nucleotides agree with TRBD1. The CDR3 totals 16 residues. V shed 1 base, J shed 9 bases, and the junction held 9 bases outside the gene matches. Germline V gene sequence: CDR1 LNHNV, CDR2 YYDKDF (reference sequence). CDR3 sequence (DNA): TGTGCCACCAGCAGAGCATCTGGGACAGGGGTCCTGCCCCAGCATTTT. As protein: CATSRASGTGVLPQHF.

The J gene is TRBJ2-1, the V gene TRBV7-6; TRBD2 matches at 12 bases. CDR1 and CDR2 (germline): SGHVS, FNYEAQ. The CDR3 extends over 16 amino acids. J was trimmed by 10 bases and V by 5 bases; bases with no gene match: 12. CDR3 region: CASSAGFGLAGKEQFF. The DNA of the CDR3 is TGTGCCAGCAGCGCTGGGTTCGGACTAGCGGGAAAAGAGCAGTTCTTC.

This clone came up a few times. The CDR3 here is CASGKAAVSEAFF. In DNA form, the CDR3 reads TGTGCCAGCGGTAAGGCGGCTGTTTCAGAAGCTTTCTTT. The chain links TRBV2 to TRBJ1-1, with D unclear. The CDR3 totals 13 residues. V was pared by 8 bases and J by 8 bases, with 18 bases between. Germline CDR1 is SNHLY and CDR2 is FYNNEI. Full variable domain (rest looked up from reference TRBV2 and TRBJ1-1): EPEVTQTPSHQVTQMGQEVILRCVPISNHLYFYWYRQILGQKVEFLVSFYNNEISEKSEIFDDQFSVERPDGSNFTLKIRSTKLEDSAMYFCASGKAAVSEAFFGQGTRLTVV.

This clone appeared a single time. The genes are TRBV19 and TRBJ2-6, with a weak D call TRBD1 (5 bases). Germline CDR1 is LNHDA and CDR2 is SQIVND (reference sequence). The CDR3 is 15 residues long. V lost 2 bases and J 2 bases, leaving 7 bases between the germline ends. CDR3 sequence (DNA): TGTGCCAGTAGTATAAAAGGGGCTGGGGCCAACGTCCTGACTTTC. Translated, it gives CASSIKGAGANVLTF.